This TCR beta chain originates from a study of CD8 T cells in Susac syndrome. About this clonotype: What it recognizes is unknown.

Random hexamers were used to reverse transcribe an amount of roughly 0.5 to 1 ug RNA. Each CDR3 protein is one row after TCRdb ran MiXCR on the immunoSEQ multiplex PCR reads. The table lists under 200,000 distinct CDR3 sequences, 85% to 95% of them singletons, with 0.12% in the top ten. CD8+ and CD4+ T cells circulating in blood were sequenced for TCR beta. Under recently defined diagnostic criteria, the patients with Susac syndrome qualified as having definite or probable disease. TEMRA cells were enriched by FACS, and CD4+ and CD8+ T cells were negatively isolated. General study results and limits: The CD4+ T cell repertoire of patients with Susac syndrome showed no detectable clonal expansion.

This CDR3 has 14 amino acids. The V gene's germline CDR1 is LGHNA and CDR2 YSLEER. The V and J ends lost 3 bases and 9 bases, in that order; junction bases with no gene match: 10. This chain joins TRBV4-3 and TRBJ1-2; 7 nucleotides match TRBD1. This TCR was recovered from a human donor with Susac syndrome. The sequencing sample was made of CD4+ T cells from PBMCs. CDR3 coding DNA: TGCGCCAGCAGCCAGGGTCCCGGGACAGTGAGCTACACCTTC. Its translation is CASSQGPGTVSYTF.